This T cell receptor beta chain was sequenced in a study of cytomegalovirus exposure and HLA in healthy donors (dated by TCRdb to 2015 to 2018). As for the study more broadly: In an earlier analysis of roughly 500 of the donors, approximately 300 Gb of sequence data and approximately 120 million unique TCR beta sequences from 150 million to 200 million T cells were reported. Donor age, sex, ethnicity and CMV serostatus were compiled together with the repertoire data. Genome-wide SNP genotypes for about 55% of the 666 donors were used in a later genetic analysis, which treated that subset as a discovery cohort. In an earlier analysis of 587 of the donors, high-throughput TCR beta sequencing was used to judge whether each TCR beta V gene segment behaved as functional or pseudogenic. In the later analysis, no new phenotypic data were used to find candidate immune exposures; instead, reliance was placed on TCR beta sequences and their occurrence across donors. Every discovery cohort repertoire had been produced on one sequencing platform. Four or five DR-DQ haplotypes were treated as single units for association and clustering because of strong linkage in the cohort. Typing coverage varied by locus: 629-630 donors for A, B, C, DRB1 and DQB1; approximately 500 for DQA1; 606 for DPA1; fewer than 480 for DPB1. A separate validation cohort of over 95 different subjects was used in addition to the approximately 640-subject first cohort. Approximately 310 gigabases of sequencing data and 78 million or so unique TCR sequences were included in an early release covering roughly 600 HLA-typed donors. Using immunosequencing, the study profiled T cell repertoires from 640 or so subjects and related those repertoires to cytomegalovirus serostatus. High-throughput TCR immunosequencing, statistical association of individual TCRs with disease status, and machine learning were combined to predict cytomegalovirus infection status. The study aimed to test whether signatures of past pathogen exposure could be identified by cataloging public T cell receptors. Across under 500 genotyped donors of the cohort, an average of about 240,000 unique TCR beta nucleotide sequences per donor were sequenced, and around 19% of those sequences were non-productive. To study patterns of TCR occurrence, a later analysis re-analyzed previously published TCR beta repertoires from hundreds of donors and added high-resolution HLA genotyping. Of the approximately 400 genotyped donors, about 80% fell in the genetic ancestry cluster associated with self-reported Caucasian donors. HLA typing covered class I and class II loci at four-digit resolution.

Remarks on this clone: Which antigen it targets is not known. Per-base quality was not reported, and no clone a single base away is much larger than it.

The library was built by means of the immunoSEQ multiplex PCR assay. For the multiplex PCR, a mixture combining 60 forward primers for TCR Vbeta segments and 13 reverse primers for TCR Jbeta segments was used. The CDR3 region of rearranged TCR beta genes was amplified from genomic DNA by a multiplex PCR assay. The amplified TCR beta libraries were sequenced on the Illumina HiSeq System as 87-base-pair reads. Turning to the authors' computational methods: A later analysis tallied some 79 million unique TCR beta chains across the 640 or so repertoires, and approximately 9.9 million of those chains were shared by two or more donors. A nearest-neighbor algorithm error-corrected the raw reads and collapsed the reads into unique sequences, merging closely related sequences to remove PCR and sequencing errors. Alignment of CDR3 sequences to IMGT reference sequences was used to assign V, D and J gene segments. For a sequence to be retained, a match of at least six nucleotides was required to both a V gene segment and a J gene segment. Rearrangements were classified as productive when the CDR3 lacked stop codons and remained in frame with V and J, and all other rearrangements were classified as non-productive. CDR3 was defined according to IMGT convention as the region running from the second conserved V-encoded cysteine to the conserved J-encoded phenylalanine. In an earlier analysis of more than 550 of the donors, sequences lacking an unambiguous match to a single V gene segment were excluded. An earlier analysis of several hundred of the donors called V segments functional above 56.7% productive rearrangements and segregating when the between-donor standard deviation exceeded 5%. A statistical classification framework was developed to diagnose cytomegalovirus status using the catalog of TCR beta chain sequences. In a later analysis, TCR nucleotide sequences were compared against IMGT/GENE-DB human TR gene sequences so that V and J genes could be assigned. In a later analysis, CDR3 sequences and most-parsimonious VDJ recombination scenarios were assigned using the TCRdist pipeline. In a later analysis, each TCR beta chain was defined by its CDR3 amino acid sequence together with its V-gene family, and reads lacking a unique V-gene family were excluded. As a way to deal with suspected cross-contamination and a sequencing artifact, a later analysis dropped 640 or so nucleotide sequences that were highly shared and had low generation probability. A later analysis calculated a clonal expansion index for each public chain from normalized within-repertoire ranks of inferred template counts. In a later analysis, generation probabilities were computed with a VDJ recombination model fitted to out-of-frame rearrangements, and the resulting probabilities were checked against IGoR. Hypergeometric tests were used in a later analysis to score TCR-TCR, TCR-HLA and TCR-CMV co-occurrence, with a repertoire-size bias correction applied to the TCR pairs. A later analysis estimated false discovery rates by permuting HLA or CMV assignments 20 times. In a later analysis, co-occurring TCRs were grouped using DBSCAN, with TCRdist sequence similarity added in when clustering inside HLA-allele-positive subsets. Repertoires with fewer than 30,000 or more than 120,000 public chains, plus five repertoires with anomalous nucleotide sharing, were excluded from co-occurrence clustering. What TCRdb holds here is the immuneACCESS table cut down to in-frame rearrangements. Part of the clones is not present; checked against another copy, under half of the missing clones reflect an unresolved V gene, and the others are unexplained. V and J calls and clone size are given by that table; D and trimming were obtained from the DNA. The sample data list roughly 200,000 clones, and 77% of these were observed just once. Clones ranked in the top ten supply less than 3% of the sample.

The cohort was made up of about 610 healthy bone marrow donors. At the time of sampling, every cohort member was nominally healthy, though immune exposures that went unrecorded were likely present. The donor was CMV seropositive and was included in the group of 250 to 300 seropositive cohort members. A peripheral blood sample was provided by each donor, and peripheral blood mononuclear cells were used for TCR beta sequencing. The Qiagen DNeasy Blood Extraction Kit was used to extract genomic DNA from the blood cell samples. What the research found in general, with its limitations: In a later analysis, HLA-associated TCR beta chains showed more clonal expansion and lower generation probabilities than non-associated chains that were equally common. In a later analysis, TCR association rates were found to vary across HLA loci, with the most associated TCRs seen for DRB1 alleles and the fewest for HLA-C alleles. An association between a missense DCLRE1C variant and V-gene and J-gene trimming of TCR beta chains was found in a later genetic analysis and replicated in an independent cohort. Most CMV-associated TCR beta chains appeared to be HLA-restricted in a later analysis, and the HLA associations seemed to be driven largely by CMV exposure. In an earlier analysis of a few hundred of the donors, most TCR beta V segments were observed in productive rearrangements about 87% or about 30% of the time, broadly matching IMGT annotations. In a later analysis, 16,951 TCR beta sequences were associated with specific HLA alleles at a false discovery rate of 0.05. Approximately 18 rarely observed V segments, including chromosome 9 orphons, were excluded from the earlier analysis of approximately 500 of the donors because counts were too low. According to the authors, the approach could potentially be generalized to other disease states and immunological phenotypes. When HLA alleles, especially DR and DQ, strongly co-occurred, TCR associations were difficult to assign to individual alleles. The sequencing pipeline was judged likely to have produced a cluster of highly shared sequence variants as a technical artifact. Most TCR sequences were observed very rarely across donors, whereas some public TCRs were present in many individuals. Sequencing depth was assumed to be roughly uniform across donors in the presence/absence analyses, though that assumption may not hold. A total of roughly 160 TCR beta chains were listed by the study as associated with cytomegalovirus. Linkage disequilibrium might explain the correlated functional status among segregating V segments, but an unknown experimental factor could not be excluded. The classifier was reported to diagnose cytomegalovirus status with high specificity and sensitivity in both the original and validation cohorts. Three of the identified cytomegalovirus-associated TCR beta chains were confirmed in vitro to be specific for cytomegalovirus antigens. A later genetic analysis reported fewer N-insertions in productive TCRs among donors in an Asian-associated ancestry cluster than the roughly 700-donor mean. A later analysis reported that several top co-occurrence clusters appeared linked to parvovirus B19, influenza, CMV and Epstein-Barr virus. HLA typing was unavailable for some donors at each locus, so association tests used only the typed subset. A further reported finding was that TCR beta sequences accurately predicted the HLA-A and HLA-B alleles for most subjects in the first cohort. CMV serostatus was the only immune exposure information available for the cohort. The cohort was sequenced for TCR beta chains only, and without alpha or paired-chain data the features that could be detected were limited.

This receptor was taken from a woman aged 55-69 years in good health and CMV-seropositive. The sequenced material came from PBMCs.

The base sequence is TGTGCCAGCAGCCTTAGCGTCAACACCGGGGAGCTGTTTTTT. This codes for CASSLSVNTGELFF. The chain is made from TRBV28 and TRBJ2-2; a tentative D match to TRBD2 spans 5 bases. In the germline V gene, CDR1 corresponds to MDHEN and CDR2 to SYDVKM. From its cysteine to its phenylalanine, the CDR3 spans 14 amino acids. CDR3 DNA only is kept here, 42 bases in frame from base 1. Between the V and J ends, shortened by 6 bases and 2 bases respectively, the junction contains 10 bases.